One sample yielded the 32 T cell receptor beta chains listed below, sequenced in a study of cytomegalovirus exposure and HLA in healthy donors. The PCR contained 60 Vbeta and 13 Jbeta primers. Profiling relied on immunoSEQ multiplex PCR, and the TCRdb table lists in-frame clones only, not all of them. This table holds approximately 180,000 clones, roughly 13% found once. Sequences were obtained from PBMCs. These receptors were collected from a man between 50 and 59 years old in good health and CMV-seropositive.

This chain connects TRBV5-1 to TRBJ2-1, with TRBD1 matching 7 bases. The V gene end was trimmed by 4 bases and the J gene end by 8 bases; junction bases not matched to a gene: 12. Per germline, CDR1 SGHRS and CDR2 YFSETQ. The CDR3 runs to 15 residues. The CDR3 loop is CASSDGTALGDEQFF. The CDR3 DNA follows: TGCGCCAGCAGCGACGGGACAGCTTTAGGTGATGAGCAGTTCTTC. The full variable domain, in which reference TRBV5-1 and TRBJ2-1 provide the parts outside the CDR3, is KAGVTQTPRYLIKTRGQQVTLSCSPISGHRSVSWYQQTPGQGLQFLFEYFSETQRNKGNFPGRFSGRQFSNSRSEMNVSTLELGDSALYLCASSDGTALGDEQFFGPGTRLTVL.

The V and J genes are TRBV6-5 and TRBJ1-2, with D possibly TRBD1 on 5 matching bases. CDR1 and CDR2 from the germline V gene are MNHEY and SVGAGI. The CDR3 is made up of 13 amino acids. Trimming pared 10 bases from V and 4 bases from J, leaving 16 bases between. The CDR3 DNA follows: TGTGCCACCGGGGGGAGCAAGGCCTATGGCTACACCTTC. The encoded protein is CATGGSKAYGYTF.

This clone was counted between two and nine times. The chain recombines TRBV4-3 with TRBJ1-1; the D gene is possibly TRBD1 (5 bases). The V gene's germline CDR1 is LGHNA and CDR2 YSLEER. This CDR3 is 16 amino acids long. The V end lost 3 bases, the J end lost 2 bases, and 16 bases lay between the germline ends. The CDR3 DNA is TGCGCCAGCAGCCAGAGGGCCCGGGGACTAAACACTGAAGCTTTCTTT. Its protein product is CASSQRARGLNTEAFF.

This clone appeared a few times. Other DNA sequences in this specimen translate into the identical CDR3. The chain carries TRBV19 and TRBJ1-2; 8 bases match TRBD1. The J segment lost 5 bases and the V segment lost 4 bases, leaving 6 bases of the junction unmatched. The V gene's germline CDR1 is LNHDA and CDR2 SQIVND (reference sequence). This CDR3 region has 14 residues. The CDR3 coding sequence is TGTGCCAGTAGTAGAGGACAGGGCGGATATGGCTACACCTTC. This encodes CASSRGQGGYGYTF.

The CDR3 DNA is TGTGCCACCAGCAGGGGAGGACAGGAGAAATCTTATGGCTACACCTTC. Translated: CATSRGGQEKSYGYTF. The chain has TRBV15 and TRBJ1-2, with 7 bases matching TRBD1. Germline values: CDR1 LNHNV, CDR2 YYDKDF (reference sequence). There are 16 residues in the CDR3. The V and J ends lost 3 bases and 5 bases, in that order; junction bases with no gene match: 12.

The genes are TRBV19 and TRBJ2-3; D not resolved. CDR1 and CDR2 from the germline V gene are LNHDA and SQIVND (reference sequence). Between the trimmed V and J ends, which lost 5 bases and 8 bases, there was a span of 14 bases. CDR3 size: 13 residues. The DNA for the CDR3 is TGTGCCAGTAGTCCGAGATTAGGCGGTACGCAGTATTTT. Its translation: CASSPRLGGTQYF.

This rearrangement joins TRBV7-2 to TRBJ2-5; tentative D call: TRBD2 (6 bases). Germline V gene data show CDR1 as SGHTA and CDR2 as FQGNSA. The V end lost 5 bases, the J end lost 3 bases, and 13 bases lay between the germline ends. The length of the CDR3 is 14 residues. The CDR3 DNA reads TGTGCCAGCAGCCTATTAGCGGTTAAAGAGACCCAGTACTTC. Translated: CASSLLAVKETQYF.

The J gene is TRBJ2-1, the V gene TRBV6-1, with 11 bases fitting TRBD2. J was trimmed by 10 bases and V by 7 bases; bases with no gene match: 9. The V gene's germline CDR1 is MNHNS and CDR2 SASEGT. The CDR3 length is 14 residues. DNA for the CDR3: TGTGCCAGCATTATTAGCGGGGGGGCCGGGGAGCAGTTCTTC. This encodes CASIISGGAGEQFF.

The chain uses TRBV10-3 and TRBJ2-7; 8 bases fit TRBD1. The junction had 9 bases not matched to a gene; V was cut back by 8 bases and J by 3 bases. CDR1 and CDR2 (germline): ENHRY, SYGVKD. The CDR3 extends over 14 amino acids. CDR3 in amino acids: CAIGTGQVSYEQYF. DNA for the CDR3: TGTGCCATCGGGACAGGCCAAGTTAGCTACGAGCAGTACTTC.

The sample holds a few counts of this clone. CDR3 nucleotide sequence: TGTGCAGAGCAGGGGGGAACGAACACTGAAGCTTTCTTT. This codes for CAEQGGTNTEAFF. The chain recombines TRBV30 with TRBJ1-1; 7 bases align to TRBD1. Germline CDR1 and CDR2: GTSNPN and SVGIG (reference sequence). The CDR3 runs to 13 residues.

The sample holds a few counts of this clone. The rearrangement joins TRBV9 to TRBJ1-1; D unresolved. Trimming took off 0 bases at V and 1 base at J, with 10 bases between the two ends. The germline CDR1 and CDR2 sequences are SGDLS and YYNGEE. This CDR3 is built from 15 residues. The CDR3 here is CASSVDPGSNTEAFF. The CDR3 DNA reads TGTGCCAGCAGCGTAGATCCAGGATCGAACACTGAAGCTTTCTTT.

In this sample, this clone turned up a few times. The chain joins TRBV11-3 to TRBJ2-3, with D possibly matching TRBD2 (5 bases). The CDR3 consists of 13 residues. Germline values: CDR1 SGHNT, CDR2 YENEEA. V was clipped by 4 bases and J by 2 bases, with 7 bases between them. The DNA of the CDR3 is TGTGCCAGCAGCTCGGGGTTCACAGATACGCAGTATTTT. Its translation is CASSSGFTDTQYF. The whole variable domain, filled in from reference TRBV11-3 and TRBJ2-3, reads EAGVVQSPRYKIIEKKQPVAFWCNPISGHNTLYWYLQNLGQGPELLIRYENEEAVDDSQLPKDRFSAERLKGVDSTLKIQPAELGDSAVYLCASSSGFTDTQYFGPGTRLTVL.

The table lists this clone with a few counts. The chain joins TRBV6-6 to TRBJ1-1, with D perhaps TRBD1 (6 bases). V was pared by 5 bases and J by 0 bases, with 10 bases between. The germline V gene encodes CDR1 MNHNY and CDR2 SVGAGI (reference sequence). The CDR3 is 14 amino acids. Here the CDR3 reads CASSDDRLNTEAFF. The CDR3 region has the DNA TGTGCCAGCAGTGACGACAGGCTGAACACTGAAGCTTTCTTT.

This clone was seen more than once but under ten times. The gene calls are TRBV7-3 and TRBJ1-2; 11 bases are a match to TRBD1. Germline assignment: CDR1 SGHTA and CDR2 FQGTGA. The ends lost 5 bases at V and 3 bases at J; junction bases unmatched: 8. The CDR3 length is 16 residues. The CDR3 DNA sequence: TGTGCCAGCAGCCCCTACCCGGGACAGGGGGACTATGGCTACACCTTC. Protein: CASSPYPGQGDYGYTF. The full variable domain, rest sourced from reference TRBV7-3 and TRBJ1-2, is GAGVSQTPSNKVTEKGKYVELRCDPISGHTALYWYRQSLGQGPEFLIYFQGTGAADDSGLPNDRFFAVRPEGSVSTLKIQRTERGDSAVYLCASSPYPGQGDYGYTFGSGTRLTVV.

Here the CDR3 DNA reads TGTGCCACCAGCAGCACAGGGGGCACTAATGAAAAACTGTTTTTT. Encoded protein: CATSSTGGTNEKLFF. The chain employs TRBV15 and TRBJ1-4; 9 positions match TRBD1. V trimming: 3 bases; J trimming: 2 bases; junction bases outside the gene matches: 1. The CDR3 sequence is 15 residues long. The germline CDR1 and CDR2 sequences are LNHNV and YYDKDF (reference sequence).

This clone was seen a handful of times. The V and J genes are TRBV9 and TRBJ1-6; D may be TRBD1 (5 bases). The CDR3 runs 16 residues. Between the trimmed V and J ends, which lost 1 base and 0 bases, there was a span of 8 bases. Per germline, CDR1 SGDLS and CDR2 YYNGEE. Here the CDR3 reads CASSVRGSSYNSPLHF. The CDR3 DNA follows: TGTGCCAGCAGCGTACGGGGGAGCTCCTATAATTCACCCCTCCACTTT. The full variable domain, rest sourced from reference TRBV9 and TRBJ1-6, is DSGVTQTPKHLITATGQRVTLRCSPRSGDLSVYWYQQSLDQGLQFLIQYYNGEERAKGNILERFSAQQFPDLHSELNLSSLELGDSALYFCASSVRGSSYNSPLHFGNGTRLTVT.

This clone has just a few counts. CDR3 in DNA: TGTGCCAGCAGCTTAGCGCGGTCAAATCCCAATCAGCCCCAGCATTTT. Its protein is CASSLARSNPNQPQHF. The V call is TRBV7-8, the J call TRBJ1-5; unclear D gene. CDR3 length equals 16 residues. V shed 0 bases and J shed 3 bases, with 12 bases lying between them. The germline V gene has CDR1 SGHVS and CDR2 FQNEAQ. Full variable domain (outside the CDR3, taken from reference TRBV7-8 and TRBJ1-5): GAGVSQSPRYKVAKRGQDVALRCDPISGHVSLFWYQQALGQGPEFLTYFQNEAQLDKSGLPSDRFFAERPEGSVSTLKIQRTQQEDSAVYLCASSLARSNPNQPQHFGDGTRLSIL.

There are a few counts of this clone. This chain links TRBV5-6 with TRBJ2-5; 9 bases map to TRBD1. This CDR3 comprises 15 residues. Germline V gene lookup returns CDR1 SGHDT and CDR2 YYEEEE. Germline trimming cut 0 bases from V and 5 bases from J; bases unmatched to any gene: 5. CDR3 in amino acids: CASSLEQGAWETQYF. CDR3 DNA sequence: TGTGCCAGCAGCTTGGAACAGGGGGCCTGGGAGACCCAGTACTTC.

V gene TRBV10-3 combines with J gene TRBJ1-2; D gene uncertain. The CDR3 spans 15 residues. Germline assignment: CDR1 ENHRY and CDR2 SYGVKD. Deletions cut 7 bases from V and 4 bases from J, with 19 bases between. The CDR3 DNA sequence: TGTGCCATCACCCGTGACATATCCAAATCCTATGGCTACACCTTC. Encoded protein: CAITRDISKSYGYTF.

This clone was found a few times. V usage is TRBV2 and J usage is TRBJ1-5; tentative D call: TRBD1 (6 bases). V gave up 2 bases and J gave up 4 bases, with 12 bases separating them. This CDR3 is built from 15 residues. Germline CDR1 reads SNHLY; CDR2 reads FYNNEI. The CDR3 DNA reads TGTGCCAGCAGTGAAATGGCAGGGGCGAATCAGCCCCAGCATTTT. This encodes CASSEMAGANQPQHF.

The chain recombines TRBV5-1 with TRBJ2-1, with 9 bases aligning to TRBD2. The V gene's germline CDR1 is SGHRS and CDR2 YFSETQ. V lost 3 bases to trimming and J lost 6 bases; unmatched junction nucleotides: 7. The CDR3 consists of 15 residues. CDR3 in DNA: TGCGCCAGCAGCTCGGGACTAGCTGGAGTCAATGAGCAGTTCTTC. Translated, it gives CASSSGLAGVNEQFF.

This clone was counted a few times. The germline gene is not matched at one end of the junction; a read error may be the cause. The chain couples TRBV30 to TRBJ1-2; weak D call: TRBD1 (6 bases). Germline loops: CDR1 GTSNPN, CDR2 SVGIG (reference sequence). The CDR3 is 13 residues long. CDR3 sequence: CARRGGSDYGYTF. DNA of the CDR3: TGTGCCCGGAGGGGGGGTTCTGACTATGGCTACACCTTC.

In this sample, this clone turned up a few times. The rearrangement links TRBV7-3 to TRBJ2-7; D possibly corresponds to TRBD1 (5 bases). From germline, CDR1 is SGHTA and CDR2 FQGTGA. This CDR3 spans 14 amino acids. Trimming took off 6 bases at V and 0 bases at J, with 12 bases between the two ends. CDR3 DNA: TGTGCCAGCAGTCCCGACAGAGGCTCCTACGAGCAGTACTTC. Encoded protein: CASSPDRGSYEQYF.

V and J are TRBV2 and TRBJ2-7; perhaps TRBD2 as D (6 bases). Germline CDR1 and CDR2: SNHLY and FYNNEI. This CDR3 region has 15 residues. Trimming took off 4 bases at V and 1 base at J, with 14 bases between the two ends. Here the CDR3 reads CASSVKGTSSYEQYF. Here the CDR3 DNA reads TGTGCCAGCAGTGTAAAGGGGACTTCATCCTACGAGCAGTACTTC. The entire variable domain, with the rest obtained from reference TRBV2 and TRBJ2-7, is as follows: EPEVTQTPSHQVTQMGQEVILRCVPISNHLYFYWYRQILGQKVEFLVSFYNNEISEKSEIFDDQFSVERPDGSNFTLKIRSTKLEDSAMYFCASSVKGTSSYEQYFGPGTRLTVT.

J is TRBJ1-1 and V is TRBV7-9; 7 bases match TRBD1. The germline CDR1 and CDR2 sequences are SEHNR and FQNEAQ (reference sequence). V was pared by 5 bases and J by 0 bases, with 3 bases of the junction left unmatched. The CDR3 covers 14 residues. The CDR3 loop reads CASSRQGLNTEAFF. The CDR3 DNA follows: TGTGCCAGCAGCCGACAGGGCCTGAACACTGAAGCTTTCTTT.

This clone was counted only a few times. The V call is TRBV11-3, the J call TRBJ2-7; the D is unclear. V was shortened by 2 bases and J by 2 bases, with 10 bases between the two germline ends. The V gene's germline CDR1 is SGHNT and CDR2 YENEEA. The CDR3 is 14 amino acids. The DNA of the CDR3 is TGTGCCAGCAGCTTAAATCCAGACACCTACGAGCAGTACTTC. Its protein product is CASSLNPDTYEQYF.

In its sample, this clone was seen a few times. The V and J genes are TRBV6-6 and TRBJ2-6; 9 bases map to TRBD1. The CDR3 extends over 16 amino acids. V shed 6 bases, J shed 4 bases, and the junction held 7 bases outside the gene matches. Germline-derived CDR1 and CDR2 are MNHNY and SVGAGI (reference sequence). The CDR3 loop reads CASSFNRGPGANVLTF. The CDR3 DNA reads as TGTGCCAGCAGCTTTAACAGGGGGCCCGGGGCCAACGTCCTGACTTTC.

V and J are TRBV7-2 and TRBJ2-3, with 9 bases matching TRBD2. Germline CDR1 reads SGHTA; CDR2 reads FQGNSA. Trimming took 11 bases from V and 0 from J; bases not matched to a gene: 18. The CDR3 has 18 residues. For the CDR3, the DNA is TGTGCCGGGAAAGAGGGGCTAGCGGGGTCTAGTAGCACAGATACGCAGTATTTT. The encoded protein is CAGKEGLAGSSSTDTQYF. The entire variable domain, with the rest obtained from reference TRBV7-2 and TRBJ2-3, is as follows: GAGVSQSPSNKVTEKGKDVELRCDPISGHTALYWYRQSLGQGLEFLIYFQGNSAPDKSGLPSDRFSAERTGGSVSTLTIQRTQQEDSAVYLCAGKEGLAGSSSTDTQYFGPGTRLTVL.

The chain employs TRBV5-1 and TRBJ1-5; 10 nucleotides align to TRBD1. Looked up from germline, CDR1 is SGHRS and CDR2 is YFSETQ. Losses at the gene ends were 3 bases for V and 6 bases for J; bases not matched to a gene: 3. The CDR3 consists of 14 residues. CDR3 residues: CASSSGTGVQPQHF. CDR3 DNA: TGCGCCAGCAGCTCCGGGACAGGGGTTCAGCCCCAGCATTTT.

This clone was counted between two and nine times. V is TRBV25-1 and J is TRBJ1-2; TRBD1 aligns across 8 bases. The V and J ends lost 8 bases and 7 bases, in that order; junction bases with no gene match: 6. In germline, CDR1 is MGHDK, CDR2 SYGVNS. The CDR3 extends over 12 amino acids. The CDR3 loop is CASFTGGFGYTF. The CDR3, as DNA: TGTGCCAGCTTCACAGGGGGTTTTGGCTACACCTTC.

This clone turned up a few times. This chain uses TRBV2 with TRBJ1-5, with 8 bases that match TRBD1. CDR1 and CDR2 (germline): SNHLY, FYNNEI. The V gene end was trimmed by 8 bases and the J gene end by 6 bases; junction bases not matched to a gene: 6. The CDR3 has 13 residues. The CDR3: CASQGTGSQPQHF. The DNA for the CDR3 is TGTGCCAGCCAAGGGACAGGTAGTCAGCCCCAGCATTTT.

CDR3 in amino acids: CASSPRVPLGPDSPLHF. DNA of the CDR3: TGCGCCAGCAGCCCCCGAGTGCCCCTGGGGCCGGATTCACCCCTCCACTTT. The V gene is TRBV4-1, the J gene TRBJ1-6, with D tentatively TRBD1 (5 bases). V lost 4 bases to trimming and J lost 8 bases, with 21 bases between them. The germline V gene has CDR1 MGHRA and CDR2 YSYEKL. This CDR3 has 17 residues.